Listed below are T cell receptor beta chains from one sample, sequenced in a study of OX40 agonist ivuxolimab in advanced cancers. Generated by immunoSEQ multiplex PCR, the TCRdb table keeps only in-frame clones and is missing some. The sample shows about 59,000 clones, over 75% of them seen only once. Sequences were derived from CD4+ or CD8+ T cells sorted from blood, sampled in a trial of the OX40 agonist ivuxolimab. The receptors come from an adult with an advanced solid tumor such as melanoma, head and neck, liver or kidney cancer. The CDR3 runs from the conserved cysteine through the conserved F or W. The D gene is left open where the match is weak. Size is omitted from some rows. Given values are once, few, many or a class for expanded clones.

NA	NA	TRBV7-9	TRBJ2-7	16	CASSRQRDTLIYEQYF	TGTGCCAGCAGCAGACAGAGGGACACCCTGATCTACGAGCAGTACTTC
NA	NA	TRBV2	TRBJ1-2	15	CASSEQGRGNYGYTF	TGTGCCAGCAGTGAACAGGGGCGGGGTAACTATGGCTACACCTTC
NA	NA	TRBV18	TRBJ2-4	15	CASSQNGGPKNIQYF	TGTGCCAGCTCCCAGAACGGGGGGCCCAAAAACATTCAGTACTTC
once	NA	TRBV4-2	TRBJ1-5	15	CASSQGVQGQQPQHF	TGTGCCAGCAGCCAAGGGGTCCAGGGCCAGCAGCCCCAGCATTTT
NA	NA	TRBV6-5	TRBJ2-5	13	CASSLRERETQYF	TGTGCCAGCAGTTTGAGGGAGCGCGAGACCCAGTACTTC
NA	NA	TRBV30	TRBJ2-1	18	CAWSVAVSRRGSYNEQFF	TGTGCCTGGAGTGTAGCTGTCTCGAGGCGGGGTTCCTACAATGAGCAGTTCTTC
NA	NA	TRBV2	TRBJ2-6	12	CASRAGANVLTF	TGTGCCAGCAGGGCTGGGGCCAACGTCCTGACTTTC
NA	NA	TRBV4-2	TRBJ1-2	14	CASSQSTGSYGYTF	TGTGCCAGCAGCCAGTCTACGGGTTCCTATGGCTACACCTTC
NA	NA	TRBV5-1	TRBJ1-1	14	CASSTTGLNTEAFF	TGCGCCAGCAGCACGACAGGCCTGAACACTGAAGCTTTCTTT
once	NA	TRBV28	TRBJ1-5	12	CASSRGAGAQHF	TGTGCCAGCAGTCGAGGGGCGGGGGCCCAGCATTTT
NA	NA	TRBV30	TRBJ1-4	12	CAWGRDGEKLFF	TGTGCCTGGGGACGGGACGGTGAAAAACTGTTTTTT
once	NA	TRBV7-2	TRBJ2-2	15	CASSLWSGRARELFF	TGTGCCAGCAGCTTATGGTCCGGGAGAGCCAGGGAGCTGTTTTTT
NA	NA	TRBV18	TRBJ1-1	15	CASSPRHSSNTEAFF	TGTGCCAGCTCACCACGGCACTCGTCGAACACTGAAGCTTTCTTT
NA	TRBD1	TRBV4-1	TRBJ1-1	18	CASSQDRGDRSLHTEAFF	TGCGCCAGCAGCCAAGATCGGGGGGACAGGTCCTTACACACTGAAGCTTTCTTT
few	NA	TRBV20-1	TRBJ2-3	11	CSAPTERTQYF	TGCAGTGCGCCGACAGAAAGGACGCAGTATTTT
NA	NA	TRBV15	TRBJ1-3	15	CATSREGASGNTIYF	TGTGCCACCAGCAGAGAGGGCGCCAGTGGAAACACCATATATTTT
NA	NA	TRBV21-1	TRBJ1-5	21	CARASSKSASGVGDSNQPQHF	TGTGCCAGGGCGTCCTCAAAGAGTGCTTCCGGGGTAGGAGATAGCAATCAGCCCCAGCATTTT
NA	TRBD1	TRBV7-9	TRBJ2-7	14	CASSSGTGLNEQYF	TGTGCCAGCAGCTCCGGGACAGGGCTGAACGAGCAGTACTTC
NA	NA	TRBV7-9	TRBJ1-4	15	CASSLESGFNEKLFF	TGTGCCAGCAGCTTGGAATCAGGATTTAATGAAAAACTGTTTTTT
NA	TRBD1	TRBV6-6	TRBJ2-5	15	CASSYWTGGFETQYF	TGTGCCAGCAGTTACTGGACAGGGGGCTTTGAGACCCAGTACTTC
NA	TRBD2	TRBV11-3	TRBJ2-7	14	CASSDQTSGYEQYF	TGTGCCAGCAGTGATCAGACTAGCGGCTACGAGCAGTACTTC
NA	NA	TRBV28	TRBJ2-5	13	CASTPSPQETQYF	TGTGCCAGCACTCCTTCCCCTCAAGAGACCCAGTACTTC